The next 21 T cell receptor beta chains were all read from a single sample in a study of cytomegalovirus exposure and HLA in healthy donors. Method: immunoSEQ multiplex PCR; TCRdb's copy keeps in-frame clones and lacks some. The table lists 130,000 to 150,000 clones, about 89% of them singletons. The sequenced sample was PBMCs. The receptors shown here come from a woman younger than 35 in good health and CMV-seropositive.

This clone was seen once. This sequence joins TRBV10-3 and TRBJ1-2, with 8 bases fitting TRBD1. The CDR3 sequence is 15 residues long. V gave up 3 bases and J gave up 1 base; unmatched junction bases: 4. Per germline, CDR1 ENHRY and CDR2 SYGVKD. CDR3 nucleotide sequence: TGTGCCATCAGTGACAGGACAGGGATTAACTATGGCTACACCTTC. Its translation is CAISDRTGINYGYTF.

The chain links TRBV2 to TRBJ2-7; D is possibly TRBD2 (5 bases). With 7 bases removed from V and 0 bases from J, the gap between germline ends came to 16 bases. The germline V gene has CDR1 SNHLY and CDR2 FYNNEI. There are 15 residues in the CDR3. The CDR3 loop is CASTVSTEVSYEQYF. The CDR3 DNA follows: TGTGCCAGCACCGTTTCGACGGAGGTCTCCTACGAGCAGTACTTC.

The chain combines TRBV6-5 with TRBJ2-3, with TRBD2 matching 8 bases. Germline CDR1 MNHEY, CDR2 SVGAGI. J was trimmed by 4 bases and V by 2 bases; bases with no gene match: 5. The CDR3 totals 15 residues. This CDR3 reads CASSYASGSSDTQYF. The CDR3 DNA follows: TGTGCCAGCAGTTACGCGAGCGGGAGCTCAGATACGCAGTATTTT.

The genes are TRBV9 and TRBJ2-3, with D uncertain. The V and J ends lost 4 bases and 4 bases respectively, with 10 bases between them. This CDR3 is 13 amino acids long. Per germline, CDR1 SGDLS and CDR2 YYNGEE. The CDR3 region has the DNA TGTGCCAGCAGCCCCCAGTGGTCAGATACGCAGTATTTT. It yields the protein CASSPQWSDTQYF. Full variable domain (remainder filled in from reference TRBV9 and TRBJ2-3): DSGVTQTPKHLITATGQRVTLRCSPRSGDLSVYWYQQSLDQGLQFLIQYYNGEERAKGNILERFSAQQFPDLHSELNLSSLELGDSALYFCASSPQWSDTQYFGPGTRLTVL.

The J gene is TRBJ2-6, the V gene TRBV6-5; a possible D gene is TRBD2 (5 bases). Germline CDR1 is MNHEY and CDR2 is SVGAGI. V was trimmed by 0 bases and J by 1 base, leaving 7 bases between them. The CDR3 is 16 amino acids. The CDR3, as DNA: TGTGCCAGCAGTTACTCACGGGGATCTGGGGCCAACGTCCTGACTTTC. Translated: CASSYSRGSGANVLTF.

The CDR3 coding sequence is TGTGCCAGCAGTTACCCGGGACTAGCGGGGAGGGAGACCCAGTACTTC. Protein sequence: CASSYPGLAGRETQYF. The genes are TRBV6-6 and TRBJ2-5; 13 nucleotides agree with TRBD2. This CDR3 contains 16 residues. Germline V lookup: CDR1 MNHNY, CDR2 SVGAGI (reference sequence). With 2 bases clipped from V and 5 bases from J, the junction kept 5 bases outside the gene matches.

The sample holds one count of this clone. The CDR3 loop is CSVRTGYGYTF. CDR3 nucleotide sequence: TGCAGCGTGAGGACAGGATATGGCTACACCTTC. The V gene is TRBV29-1, the J gene TRBJ1-2, with TRBD1 identical over 7 bases. The CDR3 runs to 11 residues. Germline loops: CDR1 SQVTM, CDR2 ANQGSEA. Trimming took 6 bases from V and 5 from J; bases not matched to a gene: 3. The whole variable domain, remainder taken from reference TRBV29-1 and TRBJ1-2, is SAVISQKPSRDICQRGTSLTIQCQVDSQVTMMFWYRQQPGQSLTLIATANQGSEATYESGFVIDKFPISRPNLTFSTLTVSNMSPEDSSIYLCSVRTGYGYTFGSGTRLTVV.

CDR3 nucleotide sequence: TGTGCCAGCTACCGCCCGAGGGGTAGCGGTGACGCGAACACCGGGGAGCTGTTTTTT. This translates into CASYRPRGSGDANTGELFF. The rearrangement joins TRBV4-2 to TRBJ2-2; D is possibly TRBD2 (6 bases). V was trimmed by 8 bases and J by 0 bases, leaving 25 bases between them. Germline V CDR1 and CDR2: LGHNA, YNFKEQ. The CDR3 is made up of 19 amino acids.

This rearrangement joins TRBV5-1 to TRBJ2-3, with D perhaps matching TRBD1 (5 bases). The CDR3 spans 17 residues. Deletions cut 0 bases from V and 0 bases from J, with 14 bases between. Germline V lookup: CDR1 SGHRS, CDR2 YFSETQ. The chain's CDR3 is CASSLVFGHSSTDTQYF. In nucleotides, the CDR3 is TGCGCCAGCAGCTTGGTGTTTGGACACTCTAGCACAGATACGCAGTATTTT. The whole variable domain, filled in from reference TRBV5-1 and TRBJ2-3, reads KAGVTQTPRYLIKTRGQQVTLSCSPISGHRSVSWYQQTPGQGLQFLFEYFSETQRNKGNFPGRFSGRQFSNSRSEMNVSTLELGDSALYLCASSLVFGHSSTDTQYFGPGTRLTVL.

This rearrangement joins TRBV7-6 to TRBJ1-5, with 8 nucleotides matching TRBD1. This CDR3 region has 14 residues. V trimming: 5 bases; J trimming: 4 bases; junction bases outside the gene matches: 4. From germline, CDR1 is SGHVS and CDR2 FNYEAQ. The CDR3: CASSPTGDNQPQHF. The CDR3 bases are TGTGCCAGCAGCCCGACAGGGGATAATCAGCCCCAGCATTTT.

On this clone: This same CDR3 is encoded by further DNA sequences in the sample. The V gene is TRBV2, the J gene TRBJ2-7, with D possibly TRBD1 on 5 matching bases. This CDR3 is 12 amino acids long. Trimming cost V 4 bases and J 3 bases, with 7 bases left between them. The germline V gene has CDR1 SNHLY and CDR2 FYNNEI. The CDR3 DNA is TGTGCCAGCAGTGGTACAGGCTACGAGCAGTACTTC. It encodes CASSGTGYEQYF.

This sequence joins TRBV7-2 and TRBJ2-1; D unclear. CDR1 SGHTA and CDR2 FQGNSA come from the germline V gene. This CDR3 is built from 12 residues. V dropped 5 bases and J dropped 8 bases, with 10 bases sitting between them. The CDR3: CASSLDFDEQFF. CDR3 DNA sequence: TGTGCCAGCAGCCTAGACTTTGATGAGCAGTTCTTC.

The chain recombines TRBV5-1 with TRBJ2-3; no reliable D call. Germline CDR1 and CDR2: SGHRS and YFSETQ. V was pared by 0 bases and J by 4 bases, with 6 bases between. This CDR3 has 13 amino acids. CDR3 DNA: TGCGCCAGCAGCTTGGCCGGAGCAGATACGCAGTATTTT. Encoded protein: CASSLAGADTQYF.

The rearrangement links TRBV7-2 to TRBJ1-4; maybe TRBD1 (5 bases). Germline assignment: CDR1 SGHTA and CDR2 FQGNSA. The CDR3 sequence is 17 residues long. Trimming cost V 5 bases and J 4 bases, with 20 bases left between them. As DNA, the CDR3 is TGTGCCAGCAGCCCCAGATCTAGGGGCTGGGGTAATGAAAAACTGTTTTTT. It translates to CASSPRSRGWGNEKLFF.

The V call is TRBV4-2, the J call TRBJ1-5; D gene uncertain. The ends were cut back, 0 bases at V and 2 bases at J, with 11 bases in the middle. Germline lookup yields CDR1 LGHNA and CDR2 YNFKEQ. The CDR3 sequence is 16 residues long. The CDR3 bases are TGTGCCAGCAGCCAAGATTACGCAGAACGCAATCAGCCCCAGCATTTT. As protein: CASSQDYAERNQPQHF.

This clone showed up just a few times. The chain is built from TRBV6-6 and TRBJ2-7, with D tentatively TRBD1 (7 bases). V gave up 7 bases and J gave up 2 bases, with 18 bases separating them. This CDR3 spans 15 amino acids. The germline V gene has CDR1 MNHNY and CDR2 SVGAGI (reference sequence). The DNA for the CDR3 is TGTGCCAGCACCCCGGGGGACAGTTCCACCTACGAGCAGTACTTC. Encoded protein: CASTPGDSSTYEQYF.

The gene calls are TRBV29-1 and TRBJ1-2; 9 nucleotides agree with TRBD1. The germline CDR1 and CDR2 sequences are SQVTM and ANQGSEA. The J segment lost 2 bases and the V segment lost 6 bases, leaving 4 bases of the junction unmatched. The CDR3 runs to 13 residues. This chain's CDR3 is CSVETGGNYGYTF. In DNA form, the CDR3 reads TGCAGCGTAGAGACAGGGGGGAACTATGGCTACACCTTC.

This clone came up once. The rearrangement links TRBV21-1 to TRBJ2-1; TRBD1, the D gene given by the table, was not confirmed from the DNA. TRBV21-1 is a documented pseudogene. The CDR3 has 14 residues. The DNA of the CDR3 is TGTGCCAGCAGCTACCGGGACAGGTACAATGAGCAGTTCTTC. Translated: CASSYRDRYNEQFF.

The J gene is TRBJ1-3, the V gene TRBV4-2; D might be TRBD1 (6 bases). CDR1 is LGHNA, CDR2 YNFKEQ, per germline. The V and J ends lost 4 bases and 0 bases respectively, with 13 bases between them. This CDR3 is built from 16 residues. The DNA for the CDR3 is TGTGCCAGCAGCCCGACAGGTACCCTCTCTGGAAACACCATATATTTT. Translating it yields CASSPTGTLSGNTIYF.

V usage is TRBV2 and J usage is TRBJ1-5; D is undetermined. The V gene's germline CDR1 is SNHLY and CDR2 FYNNEI. V lost 3 bases and J 5 bases, leaving 8 bases between the germline ends. The CDR3 has 13 residues. The CDR3 DNA sequence: TGTGCCAGCAGTGAGTCCCTTCATCAGCCCCAGCATTTT. This sequence encodes CASSESLHQPQHF.

The chain recombines TRBV7-2 with TRBJ1-5, with D hard to call. V was cut by 4 bases and J by 2 bases, with 15 bases left in between. This CDR3 has 16 residues. From germline, CDR1 is SGHTA and CDR2 FQGNSA. The CDR3 region is CASSSPSVGGNQPQHF. The DNA of the CDR3 is TGTGCCAGCAGCTCGCCGAGTGTGGGAGGCAATCAGCCCCAGCATTTT.